The 11 T cell receptor beta chains listed next were all sequenced from one sample in a study of blood T cell repertoires in COVID-19. Libraries were prepared by immunoSEQ multiplex PCR; TCRdb keeps only in-frame clonotypes and omits some of them. The sample lists 70,000 or so clones; around 80% were seen once. The source material was peripheral blood. The receptors come from a human donor in a cohort sampled during active COVID-19.

The chain recombines TRBV2 with TRBJ2-5, with 9 bases fitting TRBD2. The CDR3 is made up of 15 amino acids. V shed 7 bases, J shed 7 bases, and the junction held 13 bases outside the gene matches. The germline gives CDR1 SNHLY, CDR2 FYNNEI. CDR3: CASTAGGGRAGTQYF. The CDR3 region has the DNA TGTGCCAGCACCGCAGGTGGCGGGAGGGCGGGGACCCAGTACTTC. The whole variable domain, filled in from reference TRBV2 and TRBJ2-5, reads EPEVTQTPSHQVTQMGQEVILRCVPISNHLYFYWYRQILGQKVEFLVSFYNNEISEKSEIFDDQFSVERPDGSNFTLKIRSTKLEDSAMYFCASTAGGGRAGTQYFGPGTRLLVL.

This clone was seen a few times. The chain links TRBV27 to TRBJ2-7; the match to TRBD2 covers 9 bases. V was clipped by 1 base and J by 5 bases; unmatched bases: 6. The CDR3 has 15 residues. Germline V lookup: CDR1 MNHEY, CDR2 SMNVEV (reference sequence). CDR3 region: CASSLYAGGLDEQYF. CDR3 in DNA: TGTGCCAGCAGTTTATATGCGGGAGGGCTCGACGAGCAGTACTTC.

The V and J genes are TRBV19 and TRBJ2-2; D unresolved. This CDR3 is 13 amino acids long. Germline CDR1 LNHDA, CDR2 SQIVND (reference sequence). V shed 3 bases and J shed 4 bases, with 6 bases lying between them. The CDR3 loop is CASSIAGTGELFF. The CDR3 bases are TGTGCCAGTAGTATCGCCGGCACCGGGGAGCTGTTTTTT.

J is TRBJ2-5 and V is TRBV10-3, with D maybe TRBD1 (5 bases). From germline, CDR1 is ENHRY and CDR2 SYGVKD. This CDR3 comprises 14 residues. V dropped 0 bases and J dropped 1 base, with 6 bases sitting between them. The CDR3 here is CAISESTAQETQYF. The CDR3 DNA reads TGTGCCATCAGTGAGTCGACAGCCCAAGAGACCCAGTACTTC.

V usage is TRBV10-3 and J usage is TRBJ1-1, with 7 bases fitting TRBD1. CDR1 is ENHRY, CDR2 SYGVKD, per germline. This CDR3 spans 15 amino acids. The ends lost 2 bases at V and 1 base at J; junction bases unmatched: 4. In DNA, the CDR3 is TGTGCCATCAGTGAGCCGACAGGGAAGAACACTGAAGCTTTCTTT. Translation gives CAISEPTGKNTEAFF.

V gene TRBV24-1 combines with J gene TRBJ1-2; D gene ambiguous. Germline loops: CDR1 KGHDR, CDR2 SFDVKD. V was shortened by 1 base and J by 8 bases, with 19 bases between the two germline ends. CDR3 length: 16 amino acids. The CDR3 DNA sequence: TGTGCCACCAGTGATTTCCCTGTGGGAGGTAAAGGGGGCTACACCTTC. It codes for CATSDFPVGGKGGYTF.

The chain has TRBV21-1 and TRBJ2-7; TRBD1 is taken as the D call from the table, unchecked against the DNA. TRBV21-1 is an annotated pseudogene. This CDR3 spans 14 amino acids. The CDR3 loop is CASSKDGRGYEQYF. The CDR3 nucleotides read TGTGCCAGCAGCAAAGACGGCAGGGGCTACGAGCAGTACTTC.

The V call is TRBV7-2, the J call TRBJ2-2; 10 bases are shared with TRBD2. Per germline, CDR1 SGHTA and CDR2 FQGNSA. This CDR3 is built from 15 residues. V trimming: 6 bases; J trimming: 4 bases; junction bases outside the gene matches: 5. CDR3 region: CASRQGLAVTGELFF. CDR3 coding DNA: TGTGCCAGCAGACAAGGACTAGCGGTCACCGGGGAGCTGTTTTTT.

The chain carries TRBV7-2 and TRBJ1-1; perhaps TRBD1 as D (5 bases). Germline V lookup: CDR1 SGHTA, CDR2 FQGNSA. V lost 1 base, J lost 6 bases, and 15 bases lay in between. The CDR3 is made up of 15 amino acids. The CDR3 protein is CASSLVQGVFSEAFF. In DNA form, the CDR3 reads TGTGCCAGCAGCTTAGTTCAGGGTGTCTTCTCTGAAGCTTTCTTT.

The sample holds a few counts of this clone. The chain couples TRBV6-2 or TRBV6-3 to TRBJ1-5; TRBD1 is a possible D gene (6 bases). V was trimmed by 6 bases and J by 4 bases, leaving 19 bases between them. The CDR3 runs to 16 residues. CDR1 MNHEY and CDR2 SVGEGT come from the germline V gene. Written as DNA, the CDR3 is TGTGCCAGCAGCCCCCCCTGGGGGGGCAGGAATCAGCCCCAGCATTTT. This sequence encodes CASSPPWGGRNQPQHF.

The J gene is TRBJ2-1, the V gene TRBV20-1; TRBD2 might be the D (5 bases). Trimming shortened V by 3 bases and J by 5 bases, and 8 bases separated the two germline ends. Germline CDR1 reads DFQATT; CDR2 reads SNEGSKA (reference sequence). This CDR3 comprises 12 residues. CDR3: CSASLRDNEQFF. CDR3 bases: TGCAGTGCTAGTTTGCGGGACAATGAGCAGTTCTTC.